The 25 T cell receptor beta chains given below trace back to one sample, sequenced in a study of blood T cell repertoires in COVID-19. Repertoires were generated with immunoSEQ multiplex PCR, while TCRdb's copy carries only in-frame clones and drops some. The table lists roughly 340,000 clones, 85% to 90% of them singletons. The sample comprised PBMCs or T cells enriched from blood (not recorded which). The source is a man between 18 and 29 years old who had recovered from COVID-19.

This chain connects TRBV19 to TRBJ2-1, with 8 bases identical to TRBD2. CDR3 length: 13 residues. The germline V gene encodes CDR1 LNHDA and CDR2 SQIVND (reference sequence). V lost 6 bases to trimming and J lost 8 bases; unmatched junction nucleotides: 6. The CDR3 DNA reads as TGTGCCAGTAGCAGCGGGAGTCAGGATGAGCAGTTCTTC. This translates into CASSSGSQDEQFF.

The V and J genes are TRBV5-5 and TRBJ1-5; 8 bases line up with TRBD1. Germline CDR1 is SGHKS and CDR2 is YYEKEE (reference sequence). With 3 bases clipped from V and 3 bases from J, the junction kept 2 bases outside the gene matches. This CDR3 comprises 14 residues. CDR3 DNA: TGTGCCAGCAGCTGGGGACAGGACAATCAGCCCCAGCATTTT. This gives the protein CASSWGQDNQPQHF. Together with reference TRBV5-5 and TRBJ1-5, the CDR3 gives the full variable domain: DAGVTQSPTHLIKTRGQQVTLRCSPISGHKSVSWYQQVLGQGPQFIFQYYEKEERGRGNFPDRFSARQFPNYSSELNVNALLLGDSALYLCASSWGQDNQPQHFGDGTRLSIL.

Of note for this clone: Other DNA variants within this sample encode the same CDR3. The chain couples TRBV6-5 to TRBJ1-5; 7 nucleotides align to TRBD1. The CDR3 consists of 14 residues. Germline V CDR1 and CDR2: MNHEY, SVGAGI. Unmatched junction bases numbered 3, after V lost 5 bases and J lost 2 bases. CDR3 protein: CASSRQGGNQPQHF. The CDR3 region has the DNA TGTGCCAGCAGTAGACAGGGTGGCAATCAGCCCCAGCATTTT.

Here the CDR3 DNA reads TGTGCCAGCAGCAAGACCGGACAGGGGGCCTACGAGCAGTACTTC. Amino acid sequence: CASSKTGQGAYEQYF. The genes are TRBV21-1 and TRBJ2-7; TRBD1 reflects the table's D call only, with no check against the DNA. TRBV21-1 has pseudogene status. CDR3 length: 15 amino acids.

This sequence joins TRBV30 and TRBJ2-5; TRBD1 is a possible D gene (5 bases). The length of the CDR3 is 14 residues. Germline V CDR1 and CDR2: GTSNPN, SVGIG (reference sequence). The germline V and J ends were trimmed by 4 bases and 5 bases, with 17 bases remaining between them. This CDR3 reads CAWTLGHPGETQYF. DNA for the CDR3: TGTGCCTGGACTCTAGGACATCCAGGGGAGACCCAGTACTTC.

The chain links TRBV19 to TRBJ2-1; 9 bases fit TRBD1. This CDR3 spans 12 amino acids. CDR1 and CDR2 (germline): LNHDA, SQIVND (reference sequence). Trimming cost V 3 bases and J 14 bases; bases outside gene matches: 5. Written as DNA, the CDR3 is TGTGCCAGTAGTATCGGGACAGGGCCGAAGTTCTTC. Its protein product is CASSIGTGPKFF. The full variable domain, its missing parts supplied by reference TRBV19 and TRBJ2-1, is DGGITQSPKYLFRKEGQNVTLSCEQNLNHDAMYWYRQDPGQGLRLIYYSQIVNDFQKGDIAEGYSVSREKKESFPLTVTSAQKNPTAFYLCASSIGTGPKFFGPGTRLTVL.

The V and J genes are TRBV11-2 and TRBJ2-2; 8 bases are shared with TRBD1. Germline assignment: CDR1 SGHAT and CDR2 FQNNGV. Germline trimming cut 5 bases from V and 1 base from J; bases unmatched to any gene: 12. There are 18 residues in the CDR3. CDR3 sequence: CASSEISRTGKNTGELFF. Written as DNA, the CDR3 is TGTGCCAGCAGCGAAATCTCCCGGACAGGGAAGAACACCGGGGAGCTGTTTTTT.

V and J are TRBV7-8 and TRBJ1-3, with 7 bases identical to TRBD1. Germline loops: CDR1 SGHVS, CDR2 FQNEAQ. V trimming: 5 bases; J trimming: 1 base; junction bases outside the gene matches: 2. The CDR3 is 14 amino acids. The CDR3 protein is CASSMGQSGNTIYF. DNA of the CDR3: TGTGCCAGCAGCATGGGACAGTCTGGAAACACCATATATTTT.

This clone has only one observation. The chain recombines TRBV10-3 with TRBJ2-1, with D possibly TRBD1 on 5 matching bases. The CDR3 consists of 15 residues. Germline lookup yields CDR1 ENHRY and CDR2 SYGVKD. The V and J ends lost 7 bases and 9 bases respectively, with 22 bases between them. The CDR3 loop reads CAIMKDGIQGGEQFF. CDR3 sequence (DNA): TGTGCCATCATGAAGGATGGCATCCAGGGCGGTGAGCAGTTCTTC.

The chain recombines TRBV19 with TRBJ2-1; the D gene is possibly TRBD2 (5 bases). The germline V gene encodes CDR1 LNHDA and CDR2 SQIVND (reference sequence). V lost 10 bases and J 2 bases, leaving 15 bases between the germline ends. The CDR3 spans 14 residues. CDR3: CATKGNSAYNEQFF. The CDR3 nucleotides read TGTGCCACCAAAGGGAATAGCGCCTACAATGAGCAGTTCTTC.

The chain has TRBV5-1 and TRBJ2-2, with D tentatively TRBD2 (5 bases). CDR1 is SGHRS and CDR2 is YFSETQ in the germline V gene. Trimming removed 5 bases from V and 0 bases from J, with 14 bases in between. CDR3 size: 16 residues. The CDR3 DNA reads as TGCGCCAGCAGGGCCCGGACGGGAACGAACACCGGGGAGCTGTTTTTT. Its protein is CASRARTGTNTGELFF. Complete variable domain (other parts from reference TRBV5-1 and TRBJ2-2): KAGVTQTPRYLIKTRGQQVTLSCSPISGHRSVSWYQQTPGQGLQFLFEYFSETQRNKGNFPGRFSGRQFSNSRSEMNVSTLELGDSALYLCASRARTGTNTGELFFGEGSRLTVL.

The CDR3 DNA reads as TGTGCCGGCTCCAGGGGGACAGGGTTCCCCGGGGAGCTGTTTTTT. As protein: CAGSRGTGFPGELFF. The chain employs TRBV6-5 and TRBJ2-2; 9 bases are shared with TRBD1. This CDR3 has 15 amino acids. Per the germline V gene, CDR1 is MNHEY and CDR2 is SVGAGI. V was pared by 11 bases and J by 6 bases, with 13 bases of the junction left unmatched.

This clone has just a few counts. The rearrangement links TRBV7-3 to TRBJ2-1; TRBD2 matches 7 bases. V lost 2 bases, J lost 7 bases, and 5 bases stayed unmatched. The V gene's germline CDR1 is SGHTA and CDR2 FQGTGA. The CDR3 is 14 amino acids. The CDR3 is CASSLGGLVNEQFF. The CDR3 DNA reads as TGTGCCAGCAGCTTAGGTGGACTAGTTAATGAGCAGTTCTTC.

CDR3 residues: CASSQQGRTEAFF. The CDR3 DNA sequence: TGTGCCAGCAGTCAACAGGGACGGACTGAAGCTTTCTTT. The gene calls are TRBV28 and TRBJ1-1; a weak D match, TRBD1 (6 bases). The germline V gene has CDR1 MDHEN and CDR2 SYDVKM. V was pared by 5 bases and J by 5 bases, with 12 bases between. The CDR3 runs to 13 residues.

The chain uses TRBV3-1 (or the pseudogene TRBV3-2) and TRBJ1-4; 9 bases align to TRBD1. J was trimmed by 4 bases and V by 4 bases; bases with no gene match: 7. The CDR3 runs to 16 residues. Germline CDR1 LGHDT, CDR2 YNNKEL (reference sequence). The CDR3 is CASSPEPGQGNEKLFF. Here the CDR3 DNA reads TGTGCCAGCAGCCCTGAACCGGGACAGGGTAATGAAAAACTGTTTTTT.

Regarding this clone: This sample also contains other DNA sequences that code for the same CDR3. The genes are TRBV5-1 and TRBJ2-1; TRBD2 matches at 10 bases. The CDR3 contains 14 residues. Germline CDR1 and CDR2: SGHRS and YFSETQ. Unmatched junction bases numbered 1, after V lost 3 bases and J lost 4 bases. The CDR3 DNA is TGCGCCAGCAGCTCTAGCGGGGGTTACAATGAGCAGTTCTTC. The encoded protein is CASSSSGGYNEQFF.

This clone was found once. This chain uses TRBV28 with TRBJ1-4; 9 nucleotides agree with TRBD1. This CDR3 comprises 14 residues. The V segment lost 5 bases and the J segment 7 bases; nucleotides outside the gene matches: 5. The germline gives CDR1 MDHEN, CDR2 SYDVKM. CDR3 sequence: CASSPGQGTEKLFF. DNA of the CDR3: TGTGCCAGCAGTCCGGGACAGGGAACTGAAAAACTGTTTTTT.

Regarding this clone: The identical CDR3 is also encoded by other nucleotide sequences in the sample. The chain is built from TRBV5-1 and TRBJ1-2; TRBD1 agrees at 11 bases. CDR1 and CDR2 (germline): SGHRS, YFSETQ. V dropped 4 bases and J dropped 7; count of bases not matched to a gene: 3. The CDR3 runs 13 residues. In DNA form, the CDR3 reads TGCGCCAGCAGCCTGGGACAGGGGGGTGGCTACACCTTC. It specifies CASSLGQGGGYTF.

CDR3 in amino acids: CASSPSFDSRTSGELFF. The CDR3 coding sequence is TGTGCCAGCTCACCAAGCTTCGACAGTCGAACGTCCGGGGAGCTGTTTTTT. This sequence joins TRBV18 and TRBJ2-2; perhaps TRBD1 as D (5 bases). Germline values: CDR1 KGHSH, CDR2 LQKENI. CDR3 length: 17 amino acids. V was pared by 2 bases and J by 6 bases, with 19 bases between. The full variable domain, completed using reference TRBV18 and TRBJ2-2, is NAGVMQNPRHLVRRRGQEARLRCSPMKGHSHVYWYRQLPEEGLKFMVYLQKENIIDESGMPKERFSAEFPKEGPSILRIQQVVRGDSAAYFCASSPSFDSRTSGELFFGEGSRLTVL.

V gene TRBV19 combines with J gene TRBJ1-1, with D possibly TRBD1 on 5 matching bases. The V end lost 11 bases, the J end lost 3 bases, and 19 bases lay between the germline ends. The CDR3 runs 14 residues. Germline V gives CDR1 LNHDA, CDR2 SQIVND (reference sequence). CDR3 in DNA: TGTGCCGCCGCCCGGGGGAACTGGGACACTGAAGCTTTCTTT. Residues: CAAARGNWDTEAFF. The variable domain in full, with the rest retrieved from reference TRBV19 and TRBJ1-1, is DGGITQSPKYLFRKEGQNVTLSCEQNLNHDAMYWYRQDPGQGLRLIYYSQIVNDFQKGDIAEGYSVSREKKESFPLTVTSAQKNPTAFYLCAAARGNWDTEAFFGQGTRLTVV.

J is TRBJ2-1 and V is TRBV19, with a possible D match to TRBD1 (6 bases). Looked up from germline, CDR1 is LNHDA and CDR2 is SQIVND (reference sequence). V was trimmed by 5 bases and J by 8 bases, leaving 13 bases between them. The CDR3 totals 13 residues. This chain's CDR3 is CASSSGVSDEQFF. The CDR3 DNA follows: TGTGCCAGTAGTTCAGGGGTCTCGGATGAGCAGTTCTTC.

This chain joins TRBV19 and TRBJ1-2; weak D call: TRBD1 (6 bases). V shed 3 bases and J shed 3 bases, with 8 bases lying between them. Germline CDR1 is LNHDA and CDR2 is SQIVND (reference sequence). The CDR3 is 13 amino acids. In DNA, the CDR3 is TGTGCCAGTAGTATCGGACAGCACTATGGCTACACCTTC. This translates into CASSIGQHYGYTF.

This chain uses TRBV5-1 with TRBJ2-3; D perhaps matches TRBD1 (5 bases). Germline V gene sequence: CDR1 SGHRS, CDR2 YFSETQ. The length of the CDR3 is 18 residues. V gave up 5 bases and J gave up 0 bases, with 22 bases separating them. CDR3 protein: CASRPDSDTLPSTDTQYF. In nucleotides, the CDR3 is TGCGCCAGCAGGCCTGACAGTGATACACTCCCTAGCACAGATACGCAGTATTTT.

This rearrangement joins TRBV7-9 to TRBJ2-5; possible D gene TRBD1, 6 bases. This CDR3 region has 16 residues. V gave up 2 bases and J gave up 1 base, with 14 bases separating them. CDR1 is SEHNR, CDR2 FQNEAQ, per germline (reference sequence). The CDR3 reads CASSLIRGGFQETQYF. DNA for the CDR3: TGTGCCAGCAGCTTAATAAGAGGGGGATTCCAAGAGACCCAGTACTTC.

The chain uses TRBV6-2 or TRBV6-3 and TRBJ2-7, with 8 bases identical to TRBD1. J was trimmed by 3 bases and V by 5 bases; bases with no gene match: 6. Germline CDR1 and CDR2: MNHEY and SVGEGT. The CDR3 spans 14 residues. The CDR3 protein is CASSPRTGNYEQYF. The CDR3 bases are TGTGCCAGCAGTCCGAGGACAGGGAACTACGAGCAGTACTTC.